What follows are 26 T cell receptor beta chains derived from one specimen sequenced in a study of CD8+CD57+ T cells in acquired aplastic anemia. Previously, flow cytometry had revealed CD8+CD57+ cell expansion in the patients chosen for sequencing. Genomic DNA provided the template from which TCR beta VDJ and CDR3 profiles were obtained. TCRdb used MiXCR to reprocess the reads, holding one entry per CDR3 protein. The sample comprises around 290,000 distinct CDR3 sequences, around three fifths of which are singletons, and around 1.3% rests with the top ten. Sequencing was done on a sample of sorted CD4+, CD8+, or CD8+CD57+ T cells (not recorded which) from PBMCs. The receptors derive from a human donor with aplastic anemia.

As to this clonotype: Relative to the germline gene, one junction end is altered; a read error may explain this. In DNA form, the CDR3 reads TGTGCCAGCAGCTATGATACAGGGAGGAAGCTTGCCTTC. Protein product: CASSYDTGRKLAF. This chain connects TRBV2 to TRBJ1-2, with D possibly being TRBD1 (6 bases). The CDR3 consists of 13 residues. The germline V gene has CDR1 SNHLY and CDR2 FYNNEI.

This chain uses TRBV2 with TRBJ2-2; no clear D gene. Germline V gene sequence: CDR1 SNHLY, CDR2 FYNNEI. This CDR3 comprises 16 residues. Deletions cut 1 base from V and 2 bases from J, with 11 bases between. CDR3 protein: CASSEGRHLNTGELFF. CDR3 bases: TGTGCCAGCAGTGAAGGACGGCACTTAAACACCGGGGAGCTGTTTTTT.

This clonotype came up a few times. The chain recombines TRBV20-1 with TRBJ2-1; a weak D match, TRBD2 (6 bases). The CDR3 consists of 10 residues. Trimming shortened V by 6 bases and J by 7 bases, and 7 bases separated the two germline ends. Germline loops: CDR1 DFQATT, CDR2 SNEGSKA (reference sequence). The CDR3 region is CSATRNEQFF. DNA of the CDR3: TGCAGTGCGACTAGGAATGAGCAGTTCTTC.

Note on this clonotype: The junction departs from the called germline gene at one end, perhaps through a read error. This chain uses TRBV10-1 with TRBJ2-2; 7 nucleotides align to TRBD2. Germline V lookup: CDR1 WNHNN, CDR2 SYGVQD (reference sequence). The CDR3 runs 15 residues. CDR3 sequence: CANSESVGLVGELFF. CDR3 in DNA: TGCGCCAACAGTGAGTCGGTCGGACTAGTTGGGGAGCTGTTTTTT.

This clonotype showed up many times. The rearrangement links TRBV20-1 to TRBJ2-4; possible D gene TRBD2, 5 bases. Germline V lookup: CDR1 DFQATT, CDR2 SNEGSKA (reference sequence). This CDR3 contains 14 residues. V lost 6 bases and J 0 bases, leaving 12 bases between the germline ends. CDR3 in amino acids: CSAPPGLAKNIQYF. In DNA form, the CDR3 reads TGCAGTGCCCCCCCCGGACTAGCCAAAAACATTCAGTACTTC.

The chain combines TRBV12-3 or TRBV12-4 with TRBJ2-7; possible D gene TRBD1, 6 bases. The CDR3 has 14 amino acids. V lost 5 bases, J lost 2 bases, and 13 bases lay in between. CDR3 nucleotide sequence: TGTGCCAGCAGTGCCCAAACAGGGCCCTACGAGCAGTACTTC. Protein product: CASSAQTGPYEQYF.

This clonotype was observed at least ten times. The chain is built from TRBV5-6 and TRBJ1-3, with 8 bases matching TRBD1. There are 16 residues in the CDR3. Per the germline V gene, CDR1 is SGHDT and CDR2 is YYEEEE. V lost 3 bases and J lost 0; bases outside the gene matches: 5. CDR3 in DNA: TGTGCCAGCAGCTGGGGACAGGTGACCTCTGGAAACACCATATATTTT. Encoded protein: CASSWGQVTSGNTIYF.

The chain is built from TRBV5-1 and TRBJ1-1, with TRBD1 as a possible D gene (5 bases). The V gene's germline CDR1 is SGHRS and CDR2 YFSETQ. Trimming removed 4 bases from V and 4 bases from J, with 14 bases in between. The CDR3 loop spans 14 amino acids. The CDR3: CASSPVQGGTEAFF. DNA for the CDR3: TGCGCCAGCAGCCCGGTCCAGGGCGGCACTGAAGCTTTCTTT.

This chain connects TRBV2 to TRBJ2-7; 10 nucleotides align to TRBD2. Germline values: CDR1 SNHLY, CDR2 FYNNEI. V was pared by 6 bases and J by 5 bases, with 10 bases of the junction left unmatched. This CDR3 contains 15 residues. CDR3 nucleotide sequence: TGTGCCAGCAGCGCGGTTCTAGCGGGAGTCGACGAGCAGTACTTC. This sequence encodes CASSAVLAGVDEQYF.

This clonotype was observed a single time. V usage is TRBV10-3 and J usage is TRBJ2-1; 7 bases match TRBD2. The CDR3 length is 15 residues. J lost 2 bases, V lost 3 bases, and 4 bases had no gene match. The germline CDR1 and CDR2 sequences are ENHRY and SYGVKD. The CDR3 bases are TGTGCCATCAGTGACGCTAGCGGACCCTACAATGAGCAGTTCTTC. Protein: CAISDASGPYNEQFF.

This clonotype was counted ten times or more. The chain couples TRBV5-1 to TRBJ2-5; D is tentatively TRBD1 or TRBD2 (6 bases each). Germline V gene lookup returns CDR1 SGHRS and CDR2 YFSETQ. The CDR3 runs 13 residues. V was cut by 7 bases and J by 2 bases, with 12 bases left in between. CDR3 in DNA: TGCGCCAGCTCGGGGGACAATCAAGAGACCCAGTACTTC. It specifies CASSGDNQETQYF.

This chain uses TRBV6-5 with TRBJ2-5; D gene unclear. The V and J ends lost 5 bases and 1 base respectively, with 8 bases between them. There are 13 residues in the CDR3. From germline, CDR1 is MNHEY and CDR2 SVGAGI. CDR3 sequence: CASSLSAQETQYF. CDR3 in DNA: TGTGCCAGCAGTCTTAGTGCCCAAGAGACCCAGTACTTC.

The genes are TRBV7-9 and TRBJ2-2, with 10 bases lining up with TRBD1. This CDR3 comprises 17 residues. Germline lookup yields CDR1 SEHNR and CDR2 FQNEAQ (reference sequence). V lost 1 base to trimming and J lost 3 bases; unmatched junction nucleotides: 5. This chain's CDR3 is CASSLEEDRGDTGELFF. The DNA of the CDR3 is TGTGCCAGCAGCTTAGAAGAGGACAGGGGGGACACCGGGGAGCTGTTTTTT.

The chain recombines TRBV9 with TRBJ2-3, with TRBD2 matching 12 bases. With V trimmed by 3 bases and J by 2 bases, 7 bases remained unmatched. This CDR3 has 17 amino acids. Germline V gene sequence: CDR1 SGDLS, CDR2 YYNGEE. The CDR3 loop is CASSGAGLAGPTDTQYF. CDR3 bases: TGTGCCAGCAGCGGAGCCGGACTAGCGGGACCCACAGATACGCAGTATTTT.

The chain recombines TRBV5-6 with TRBJ2-7; 9 bases line up with TRBD1. Germline values: CDR1 SGHDT, CDR2 YYEEEE. Unmatched junction bases numbered 6, after V lost 5 bases and J lost 3 bases. There are 14 residues in the CDR3. CDR3 nucleotide sequence: TGTGCCAGCAGTCTCCCGGGACAGGGCTACGAGCAGTACTTC. Its translation is CASSLPGQGYEQYF.

The DNA for the CDR3 is TGTGCCAGCAGCGTAGGTGACAGGGTGCGAGAGGGGGAGCTGTTTTTT. Amino acid sequence: CASSVGDRVREGELFF. The chain carries TRBV9 and TRBJ2-2, with TRBD1 matching over 7 bases. The V segment lost 0 bases and the J segment 8 bases; nucleotides outside the gene matches: 10. This CDR3 contains 16 residues. Germline-derived CDR1 and CDR2 are SGDLS and YYNGEE.

As DNA, the CDR3 is TGTGCCAGCAGCTTAGGACCTAGCGGAGCCTACGAGCAGTACTTC. This codes for CASSLGPSGAYEQYF. V gene TRBV11-1 combines with J gene TRBJ2-7; TRBD2 matches 7 bases. J lost 2 bases, V lost 1 base, and 5 bases had no gene match. Germline V lookup: CDR1 SGHAT, CDR2 FQDESV (reference sequence). This CDR3 contains 15 residues.

V gene TRBV25-1 combines with J gene TRBJ2-7; 8 positions agree with TRBD1. V gave up 4 bases and J gave up 3 bases; unmatched junction bases: 11. CDR3 length: 16 residues. CDR1 is MGHDK, CDR2 SYGVNS, per germline. Here the CDR3 DNA reads TGTGCCAGCAGTGCTAGAAAGGGACAGGCTCTCTACGAGCAGTACTTC. Protein: CASSARKGQALYEQYF.

This clonotype occurred once. V is TRBV29-1 and J is TRBJ2-7, with 7 bases matching TRBD2. V shed 2 bases, J shed 0 bases, and the junction held 7 bases outside the gene matches. The germline V gene encodes CDR1 SQVTM and CDR2 ANQGSEA. CDR3 length equals 15 residues. CDR3 region: CSVENAGAISYEQYF. The CDR3 DNA reads TGCAGCGTTGAAAACGCGGGAGCTATCTCCTACGAGCAGTACTTC.

The chain recombines TRBV10-2 with TRBJ2-3, with D hard to call. This CDR3 region has 12 residues. Trimming pared 3 bases from V and 4 bases from J, leaving 5 bases between. Germline V gene data show CDR1 as WSHSY and CDR2 as SAAADI. The CDR3 DNA reads as TGCGCCAGCAGTGACCCCCCAGATACGCAGTATTTT. Translating it yields CASSDPPDTQYF.

This chain links TRBV7-9 with TRBJ1-5, with D perhaps TRBD1 (5 bases). This CDR3 comprises 14 residues. The V gene's germline CDR1 is SEHNR and CDR2 FQNEAQ (reference sequence). Trimming shortened V by 7 bases and J by 1 base, and 11 bases separated the two germline ends. The CDR3 loop reads CASTHRDSNQPQHF. The CDR3 bases are TGTGCCAGCACCCACCGGGACAGCAATCAGCCCCAGCATTTT.

This clonotype was recorded many times. The chain employs TRBV7-8 and TRBJ2-1; 7 positions agree with TRBD2. Germline V lookup: CDR1 SGHVS, CDR2 FQNEAQ. The V and J ends lost 5 bases and 6 bases, in that order; junction bases with no gene match: 13. The CDR3 is 16 amino acids. CDR3 nucleotide sequence: TGTGCCAGCAGCCCGGGCACGGCGGGAGTGATCAATGAGCAGTTCTTC. Translated, it gives CASSPGTAGVINEQFF.

The CDR3 region has the DNA TGTGCCAGCAGCCGCACAGTAGGGCAGTACTTC. This translates into CASSRTVGQYF. The J gene is TRBJ2-7, the V gene TRBV11-2; D unclear. The V gene's germline CDR1 is SGHAT and CDR2 FQNNGV. The CDR3 spans 11 residues. The V gene lost 5 bases and the J gene lost 9 bases, with 11 bases spanning the gap.

CDR3 sequence (DNA): TGTGCCACCAGTGATTCTCGGACTAGCGGAAGGAATGAGCAGTTCTTC. Protein sequence: CATSDSRTSGRNEQFF. The rearrangement joins TRBV24-1 to TRBJ2-1; 10 bases map to TRBD2. Unmatched junction bases numbered 7, after V lost 2 bases and J lost 7 bases. Germline-derived CDR1 and CDR2 are KGHDR and SFDVKD. The CDR3 is made up of 16 amino acids.

This chain joins TRBV7-9 and TRBJ1-3, with a possible D match to TRBD1 (5 bases). The ends were cut back, 6 bases at V and 3 bases at J, with 12 bases in the middle. Germline values: CDR1 SEHNR, CDR2 FQNEAQ (reference sequence). The CDR3 is made up of 14 amino acids. The DNA of the CDR3 is TGTGCCAGCAGTTCTGGGGGGGTTGGAAACACCATATATTTT. Its protein product is CASSSGGVGNTIYF.

This clonotype was counted at least ten times. This chain links TRBV20-1 with TRBJ1-2; weak D call: TRBD1 (5 bases). Trimming pared 3 bases from V and 8 bases from J, leaving 16 bases between. This CDR3 comprises 13 residues. From germline, CDR1 is DFQATT and CDR2 SNEGSKA (reference sequence). This CDR3 is CSASIPGLPGYTF. CDR3 nucleotide sequence: TGCAGTGCTAGTATACCGGGACTCCCAGGCTACACCTTC.